This TCR beta chain was observed in a study of blood T cell repertoires in COVID-19. The overall study: COVID-19 samples collected from the United States, Italy and Spain covered acute and convalescent phases.

The protocol was immunoSEQ multiplex PCR, while the TCRdb copy is restricted to in-frame clones and leaves out a portion. This sample has roughly 150,000 clones, with 85% to 95% found just once. This clonotype was obtained from a woman aged 55-69 years with COVID-19, enrolled during active disease. The sequencing input was peripheral blood.

CDR3 in DNA: TGTGCCAGCAGCTCCTACAGGGCCGTAACTGGAAACACCATATATTTT. Protein: CASSSYRAVTGNTIYF. The chain combines TRBV4-2 with TRBJ1-3; a weak D match, TRBD1 (6 bases). This CDR3 contains 16 residues. Germline V CDR1 and CDR2: LGHNA, YNFKEQ. V was shortened by 5 bases and J by 2 bases, with 16 bases between the two germline ends.